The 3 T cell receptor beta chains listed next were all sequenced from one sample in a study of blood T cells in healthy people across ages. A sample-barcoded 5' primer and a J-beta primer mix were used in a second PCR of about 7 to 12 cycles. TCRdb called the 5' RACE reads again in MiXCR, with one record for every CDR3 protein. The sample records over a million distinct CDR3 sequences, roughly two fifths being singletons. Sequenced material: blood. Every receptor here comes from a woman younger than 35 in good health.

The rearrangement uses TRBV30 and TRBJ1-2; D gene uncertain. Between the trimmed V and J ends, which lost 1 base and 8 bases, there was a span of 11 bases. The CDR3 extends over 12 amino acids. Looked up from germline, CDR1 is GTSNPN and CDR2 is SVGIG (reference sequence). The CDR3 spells CAWSAGVGGYTF. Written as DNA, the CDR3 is TGTGCCTGGAGTGCCGGAGTGGGGGGCTACACCTTC.

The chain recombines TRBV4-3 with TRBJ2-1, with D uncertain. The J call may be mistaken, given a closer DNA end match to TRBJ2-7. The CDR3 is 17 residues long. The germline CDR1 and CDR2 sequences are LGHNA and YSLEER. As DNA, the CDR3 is TGCGCCAGCAGCCAAGTAGTTTCAAGGGTGGGCTACAATGAGCAGTACTTC. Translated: CASSQVVSRVGYNEQYF.

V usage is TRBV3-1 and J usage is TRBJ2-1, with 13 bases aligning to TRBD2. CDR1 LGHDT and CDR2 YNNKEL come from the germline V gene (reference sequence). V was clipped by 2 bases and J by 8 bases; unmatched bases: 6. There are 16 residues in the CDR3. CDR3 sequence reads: CASSQLTSGRKHEQFF. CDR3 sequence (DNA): TGTGCCAGCAGCCAATTGACTAGCGGGAGGAAGCATGAGCAGTTCTTC.